Below are 18 T cell receptor beta chains sequenced from a single sample in a study of cytomegalovirus exposure and HLA in healthy donors. It was with 60 Vbeta and 13 Jbeta primers that the PCR ran. Only in-frame clones appear in the TCRdb table, and some are missing; sequencing was by immunoSEQ multiplex PCR. The ten most abundant clones cover around 0.7% of a sample with about 200,000 clones. Sequencing was carried out using PBMCs. All receptors come from a boy under 18 in good health and CMV-seronegative.

Turning to this clone: Other nucleotide sequences from this sample produce the same CDR3. The V and J genes are TRBV9 and TRBJ1-2; TRBD1 might be the D (5 bases). This CDR3 contains 14 residues. Trimming left V 0 bases short and J 2 bases short, with 8 bases between. Germline V gene data show CDR1 as SGDLS and CDR2 as YYNGEE. CDR3: CASSVGQKNYGYTF. DNA of the CDR3: TGTGCCAGCAGCGTAGGACAGAAAAACTATGGCTACACCTTC.

The chain joins TRBV6-1 to TRBJ1-2, with TRBD1 identical over 9 bases. V was pared by 6 bases and J by 7 bases, with 6 bases of the junction left unmatched. CDR1 is MNHNS and CDR2 is SASEGT in the germline V gene. There are 13 residues in the CDR3. The CDR3 bases are TGTGCCAGCAGCCCTAGGACAGGGGCTGGCTACACCTTC. Translating it yields CASSPRTGAGYTF.

V usage is TRBV19 and J usage is TRBJ2-3, with 13 bases identical to TRBD2. CDR3 length equals 18 residues. V shed 3 bases and J 0 bases; nucleotides not matched to a gene: 6. Germline V lookup: CDR1 LNHDA, CDR2 SQIVND (reference sequence). The CDR3 DNA follows: TGTGCCAGTAGTATGACTAGCGGGGGGATTACTAGCACAGATACGCAGTATTTT. It yields the protein CASSMTSGGITSTDTQYF.

This rearrangement joins TRBV11-2 to TRBJ1-2; 7 bases match TRBD1. Germline CDR1 is SGHAT and CDR2 is FQNNGV. Losses at the gene ends were 5 bases for V and 5 bases for J; bases not matched to a gene: 5. The CDR3 consists of 13 residues. CDR3 sequence (DNA): TGTGCCAGCAGCCCCCGACAGGGTTATGGCTACACCTTC. Protein sequence: CASSPRQGYGYTF.

The genes are TRBV27 and TRBJ1-4; TRBD1 aligns across 9 bases. Germline V lookup: CDR1 MNHEY, CDR2 SMNVEV (reference sequence). This CDR3 contains 15 residues. Losses at the gene ends were 5 bases for V and 3 bases for J; bases not matched to a gene: 4. The CDR3 is CASSTRTGANEKLFF. CDR3 bases: TGTGCCAGCAGTACCCGGACAGGGGCTAATGAAAAACTGTTTTTT.

The CDR3 spells CASSDSGNSPLHF. CDR3 in DNA: TGTGCCAGCAGTGACTCCGGTAATTCACCCCTCCACTTT. This sequence joins TRBV6-4 and TRBJ1-6; D gene ambiguous. CDR1 is MRHNA, CDR2 SNTAGT, per germline. V was cut by 0 bases and J by 6 bases, with 3 bases left in between. The CDR3 is made up of 13 amino acids.

The chain couples TRBV19 to TRBJ2-7; 8 nucleotides match TRBD2. This CDR3 contains 15 residues. Germline V lookup: CDR1 LNHDA, CDR2 SQIVND (reference sequence). The V gene end was trimmed by 2 bases and the J gene end by 2 bases; junction bases not matched to a gene: 5. The CDR3 DNA is TGTGCCAGTAGTATACTAGCGGGCGCTACCTACGAGCAGTACTTC. Its protein is CASSILAGATYEQYF.

The genes are TRBV28 and TRBJ1-6; TRBD1 is a possible D gene (5 bases). Germline assignment: CDR1 MDHEN and CDR2 SYDVKM. CDR3 length: 15 residues. V lost 5 bases and J lost 7, with 15 bases in between. CDR3 nucleotide sequence: TGTGCCAGCAGTATACAGTCCGGGGGGAATTCACCCCTCCACTTT. As protein: CASSIQSGGNSPLHF.

This chain joins TRBV7-9 and TRBJ2-1, with 8 nucleotides matching TRBD1. This CDR3 is 16 amino acids long. Germline lookup yields CDR1 SEHNR and CDR2 FQNEAQ (reference sequence). The V and J ends lost 3 bases and 8 bases, in that order; junction bases with no gene match: 12. The CDR3 DNA follows: TGTGCCAGCAGCTTCTTCCGGGACAGGCTTCCCCATGAGCAGTTCTTC. This encodes CASSFFRDRLPHEQFF. Complete variable domain (other parts from reference TRBV7-9 and TRBJ2-1): DTGVSQNPRHKITKRGQNVTFRCDPISEHNRLYWYRQTLGQGPEFLTYFQNEAQLEKSRLLSDRFSAERPKGSFSTLEIQRTEQGDSAMYLCASSFFRDRLPHEQFFGPGTRLTVL.

The chain joins TRBV6-5 to TRBJ2-5; 13 bases match TRBD2. The V and J ends lost 4 bases and 2 bases, in that order; junction bases with no gene match: 4. Germline loops: CDR1 MNHEY, CDR2 SVGAGI. This CDR3 region has 16 residues. CDR3 sequence reads: CASSSPGLAGQETQYF. DNA for the CDR3: TGTGCCAGCAGTTCACCGGGACTAGCGGGGCAAGAGACCCAGTACTTC.

V is TRBV30 and J is TRBJ1-3; 8 bases are a match to TRBD1. V was clipped by 2 bases and J by 0 bases; unmatched bases: 21. The V gene's germline CDR1 is GTSNPN and CDR2 SVGIG (reference sequence). The CDR3 spans 21 residues. The CDR3 coding sequence is TGTGCCTGGAGTCTGTTACTATGGGGACAGGAATTCGTCAACTCTGGAAACACCATATATTTT. Translating gives CAWSLLLWGQEFVNSGNTIYF.

V gene TRBV2 combines with J gene TRBJ1-1; D not resolved. V was pared by 5 bases and J by 6 bases, with 19 bases between. Germline CDR1 and CDR2: SNHLY and FYNNEI. This CDR3 has 15 residues. CDR3 nucleotide sequence: TGTGCCAGCAGTTCCTCGGGGTCCGAGGGCGCTGAAGCTTTCTTT. Translating it yields CASSSSGSEGAEAFF.

V is TRBV6-1 and J is TRBJ2-3, with TRBD2 identical over 9 bases. V shed 4 bases and J 4 bases; nucleotides not matched to a gene: 6. CDR1 is MNHNS, CDR2 SASEGT, per germline. The CDR3 totals 15 residues. The CDR3 loop reads CASSATAGGADTQYF. The CDR3 region has the DNA TGTGCCAGCAGTGCGACGGCGGGGGGGGCAGATACGCAGTATTTT.

CDR3 protein: CASSGGGTYEQYF. As DNA, the CDR3 is TGCGCCAGCAGTGGAGGGGGAACCTACGAGCAGTACTTC. The rearrangement links TRBV10-1 to TRBJ2-7; D is perhaps TRBD1 (6 bases). The ends were cut back, 4 bases at V and 2 bases at J, with 9 bases in the middle. This CDR3 region has 13 residues. Germline CDR1 is WNHNN and CDR2 is SYGVQD (reference sequence).

This chain connects TRBV5-6 to TRBJ2-1, with 12 bases identical to TRBD2. The CDR3 length is 17 residues. Germline CDR1 reads SGHDT; CDR2 reads YYEEEE. V was clipped by 3 bases and J by 3 bases; unmatched bases: 7. The CDR3 here is CASSSESGLAGYNEQFF. CDR3 DNA: TGTGCCAGCAGCTCAGAATCGGGACTAGCGGGCTACAATGAGCAGTTCTTC.

This chain links TRBV11-3 with TRBJ2-1, with D possibly TRBD2 on 5 matching bases. V was clipped by 4 bases and J by 5 bases, with 9 bases between them. Germline CDR1 SGHNT, CDR2 YENEEA. This CDR3 has 13 residues. CDR3 amino acids: CASSYRRHNEQFF. The CDR3 DNA reads as TGTGCCAGCAGCTATCGGAGGCACAATGAGCAGTTCTTC.

This chain joins TRBV7-9 and TRBJ1-3, with 7 bases fitting TRBD1. V was pared by 5 bases and J by 0 bases, with 13 bases of the junction left unmatched. CDR3 size: 18 residues. The V gene's germline CDR1 is SEHNR and CDR2 FQNEAQ (reference sequence). The CDR3 is CASSLQGSLTYSGNTIYF. The CDR3 nucleotides are TGTGCCAGCAGCCTACAGGGGTCCTTGACCTACTCTGGAAACACCATATATTTT.

The gene calls are TRBV30 and TRBJ1-4, with D possibly TRBD1 on 5 matching bases. From germline, CDR1 is GTSNPN and CDR2 SVGIG (reference sequence). Trimming pared 4 bases from V and 4 bases from J, leaving 19 bases between. The CDR3 length is 16 residues. The CDR3, as DNA: TGTGCCTGGACGCCAATCCGACAGCAAGATAATGAAAAACTGTTTTTT. It encodes CAWTPIRQQDNEKLFF.